This entry describes one T cell receptor beta chain. What it binds is not known. These data come from a study of cytomegalovirus exposure and HLA in healthy donors. Whole-study results and caveats: In a later analysis, HLA-associated TCR beta chains were more clonally expanded than equally common others.

The V end lost 3 bases, the J end lost 2 bases, and 16 bases lay between the germline ends. There are 16 residues in the CDR3. Germline V gives CDR1 LGHNA, CDR2 YSLEER. In the PCR, 60 Vbeta and 13 Jbeta primers were used. The protocol was immunoSEQ multiplex PCR, while the TCRdb copy is restricted to in-frame clones and leaves out a portion. The table lists 150,000 to 200,000 clones, over 65% of them singletons, with over 2% in the top ten. Specimen: PBMCs. The source of this sequence is a woman in her fifties or sixties in good health and CMV-seropositive. The chain is built from TRBV4-3 and TRBJ1-2, with D tentatively TRBD1 (5 bases). The CDR3 DNA reads as TGCGCCAGCAGCCACCTTTTGGGGGGGTCCAACTATGGCTACACCTTC. Translating it yields CASSHLLGGSNYGYTF.